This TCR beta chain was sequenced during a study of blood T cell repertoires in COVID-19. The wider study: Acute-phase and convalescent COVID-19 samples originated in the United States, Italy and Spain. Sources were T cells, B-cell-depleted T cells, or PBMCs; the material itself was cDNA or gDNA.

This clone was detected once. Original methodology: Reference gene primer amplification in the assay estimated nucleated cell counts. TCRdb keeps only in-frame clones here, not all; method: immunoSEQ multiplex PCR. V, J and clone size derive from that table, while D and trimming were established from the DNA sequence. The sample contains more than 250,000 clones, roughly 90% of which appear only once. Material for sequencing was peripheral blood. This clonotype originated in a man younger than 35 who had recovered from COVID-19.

The CDR3 protein is CASSMGGLPGTQYF. The CDR3 DNA follows: TGTGCCAGTAGTATGGGGGGACTCCCCGGTACGCAGTATTTT. The chain has TRBV19 and TRBJ2-3; a weak D match, TRBD2 (6 bases). The CDR3 totals 14 residues. V was shortened by 3 bases and J by 8 bases, with 15 bases between the two germline ends. Germline lookup yields CDR1 LNHDA and CDR2 SQIVND (reference sequence).